The 30 T cell receptor beta chains in this list originate from one sample, sequenced in a study of OX40 agonist ivuxolimab in advanced cancers. Measured with immunoSEQ multiplex PCR; TCRdb has only the in-frame clones, and not every one. The sample contains 90,000 to 100,000 clones, about nine tenths of which appear only once. Source: CD4+ or CD8+ T cells sorted from blood, taken in a trial of the OX40 agonist ivuxolimab. These receptors were obtained from an adult with an advanced solid tumor such as melanoma, head and neck, liver or kidney cancer.

This clone was counted once. The CDR3 loop reads CATSRVAANYGYTF. The CDR3 coding sequence is TGTGCCACCAGCAGAGTGGCAGCTAACTATGGCTACACCTTC. The gene calls are TRBV15 and TRBJ1-2; D unresolved. Looked up from germline, CDR1 is LNHNV and CDR2 is YYDKDF (reference sequence). The V gene lost 1 base and the J gene lost 0 bases, with 6 bases spanning the gap. The CDR3 sequence is 14 residues long. Full variable domain (remainder filled in from reference TRBV15 and TRBJ1-2): DAMVIQNPRYQVTQFGKPVTLSCSQTLNHNVMYWYQQKSSQAPKLLFHYYDKDFNNEADTPDNFQSRRPNTSFCFLDIRSPGLGDTAMYLCATSRVAANYGYTFGSGTRLTVV.

This clone has just one count. V and J are TRBV6-6 and TRBJ1-5; no clear D gene. Germline CDR1 reads MNHNY; CDR2 reads SVGAGI (reference sequence). The CDR3 spans 13 residues. Deletions cut 6 bases from V and 3 bases from J, with 9 bases between. The chain's CDR3 is CASRTGYNQPQHF. CDR3 bases: TGTGCCAGCAGAACCGGGTACAATCAGCCCCAGCATTTT.

The gene calls are TRBV7-2 and TRBJ2-5; D possibly uses TRBD1 or TRBD2 (6 bases each). CDR1 is SGHTA and CDR2 is FQGNSA in the germline V gene. The CDR3 is 15 residues long. Trimming removed 1 base at V and 2 bases at J, with 11 bases between. In DNA, the CDR3 is TGTGCCAGCAGCTTAGTAGGGGGGCTGCAAGAGACCCAGTACTTC. Protein product: CASSLVGGLQETQYF.

The V gene is TRBV2, the J gene TRBJ1-4; D is possibly TRBD1 (5 bases). Trimming took 2 bases from V and 8 from J, leaving 9 bases between them. From germline, CDR1 is SNHLY and CDR2 FYNNEI. The CDR3 consists of 13 residues. CDR3 sequence (DNA): TGTGCCAGCAGTGAACTCAGGGAGGAAAAACTGTTTTTT. As protein: CASSELREEKLFF.

The chain carries TRBV19 and TRBJ2-5; 7 bases match TRBD2. From germline, CDR1 is LNHDA and CDR2 SQIVND (reference sequence). Losses at the gene ends were 0 bases for V and 5 bases for J; bases not matched to a gene: 6. CDR3 length equals 15 residues. The CDR3 DNA follows: TGTGCCAGTAGTATAGAGAGCGGGATCGGTGAGACCCAGTACTTC. Translation gives CASSIESGIGETQYF.

This rearrangement joins TRBV5-1 to TRBJ1-4; possible D gene TRBD1, 6 bases. This CDR3 is 16 amino acids long. CDR1 and CDR2 (germline): SGHRS, YFSETQ. V was shortened by 2 bases and J by 0 bases, with 11 bases between the two germline ends. The CDR3: CASSLQGMATNEKLFF. CDR3 nucleotides: TGCGCCAGCAGCTTACAGGGAATGGCAACTAATGAAAAACTGTTTTTT.

The gene calls are TRBV28 and TRBJ1-4; D gene ambiguous. V gave up 6 bases and J gave up 3 bases, with 11 bases separating them. Germline CDR1 reads MDHEN; CDR2 reads SYDVKM. The CDR3 runs 14 residues. This CDR3 is CASRLPLANEKLFF. In DNA form, the CDR3 reads TGTGCCAGCAGACTACCTCTGGCTAATGAAAAACTGTTTTTT.

The chain carries TRBV9 and TRBJ2-1, with 8 positions matching TRBD1. After removal of 3 bases from V and 2 bases from J, the junction contained 4 bases not matched to a gene. This CDR3 has 15 amino acids. Germline V CDR1 and CDR2: SGDLS, YYNGEE. The CDR3 sequence is CASSEGTGTYNEQFF. Here the CDR3 DNA reads TGTGCCAGCAGCGAGGGGACAGGCACCTACAATGAGCAGTTCTTC.

The genes are TRBV19 and TRBJ1-2; D may be TRBD1 (5 bases). Germline V gene sequence: CDR1 LNHDA, CDR2 SQIVND (reference sequence). The CDR3 covers 14 residues. Deletions cut 4 bases from V and 8 bases from J, with 17 bases between. DNA of the CDR3: TGTGCCAGTAGTACTTCATCAGGGACTCGGGGCTACACCTTC. This gives the protein CASSTSSGTRGYTF.

V gene TRBV7-6 combines with J gene TRBJ1-3; 8 nucleotides match TRBD1. The CDR3 has 16 amino acids. Per the germline V gene, CDR1 is SGHVS and CDR2 is FNYEAQ. With 5 bases clipped from V and 0 bases from J, the junction kept 6 bases outside the gene matches. Here the CDR3 DNA reads TGTGCCAGCAGCACAAGGACAGGGACCTCTGGAAACACCATATATTTT. This translates into CASSTRTGTSGNTIYF.

V gene TRBV5-1 combines with J gene TRBJ2-5, with D possibly TRBD2 on 6 matching bases. The CDR3 has 14 residues. Trimming shortened V by 5 bases and J by 0 bases, and 11 bases separated the two germline ends. Germline CDR1 and CDR2: SGHRS and YFSETQ. CDR3 sequence (DNA): TGCGCCAGCAGTGGAGGGCCCGACCAAGAGACCCAGTACTTC. Its translation: CASSGGPDQETQYF.

This clone was recorded only once. J is TRBJ1-5 and V is TRBV29-1; 7 bases align to TRBD1. V dropped 7 bases and J dropped 4; count of bases not matched to a gene: 4. Looked up from germline, CDR1 is SQVTM and CDR2 is ANQGSEA. CDR3 length: 12 residues. CDR3 bases: TGCAGCGCTTCGACAGGGAATCAGCCCCAGCATTTT. Translation gives CSASTGNQPQHF.

V is TRBV4-1 and J is TRBJ2-5; D is possibly TRBD2 (7 bases). CDR3 length equals 14 residues. V lost 4 bases to trimming and J lost 5 bases, with 14 bases between them. Germline values: CDR1 MGHRA, CDR2 YSYEKL. The CDR3: CASSREGGYETQYF. The CDR3, as DNA: TGCGCCAGCAGCCGGGAGGGGGGCTACGAGACCCAGTACTTC.

Regarding this clone: Different DNA sequences within this sample yield the same CDR3. This rearrangement joins TRBV2 to TRBJ2-1; D not resolved. Trimming removed 5 bases at V and 1 base at J, with 6 bases between. Germline V gives CDR1 SNHLY, CDR2 FYNNEI. CDR3 size: 13 residues. The CDR3, as DNA: TGTGCCAGCAGTCTCGGTTCCTACAATGAGCAGTTCTTC. It yields the protein CASSLGSYNEQFF.

The chain links TRBV6-1 to TRBJ2-1, with D uncertain. Germline V lookup: CDR1 MNHNS, CDR2 SASEGT. The CDR3 extends over 13 amino acids. Trimming shortened V by 4 bases and J by 12 bases, and 16 bases separated the two germline ends. The CDR3 loop is CASSVDFLPAQFF. CDR3 DNA sequence: TGTGCCAGCAGTGTCGACTTCCTCCCGGCGCAGTTCTTC.

The J gene is TRBJ1-1, the V gene TRBV7-8; D may be TRBD1 (6 bases). The CDR3 extends over 13 amino acids. Trimming stripped 6 bases from V and 5 bases from J, with 13 bases between. Germline lookup yields CDR1 SGHVS and CDR2 FQNEAQ. The CDR3 DNA follows: TGTGCCAGCAGTCCCCAGGGGAGGACTGAAGCTTTCTTT. This sequence encodes CASSPQGRTEAFF.

The chain combines TRBV6-1 with TRBJ2-1, with 7 bases aligning to TRBD2. Losses at the gene ends were 1 base for V and 10 bases for J; bases not matched to a gene: 10. Germline V gene data show CDR1 as MNHNS and CDR2 as SASEGT. The CDR3 is 15 amino acids. This CDR3 reads CASSEEKLAVNEQFF. As DNA, the CDR3 is TGTGCCAGCAGTGAAGAGAAGCTAGCGGTAAACGAGCAGTTCTTC.

The chain has TRBV18 and TRBJ2-7; D is unresolved. Germline V gene lookup returns CDR1 KGHSH and CDR2 LQKENI. CDR3 length: 14 residues. V lost 4 bases, J lost 2 bases, and 12 bases lay in between. The CDR3 bases are TGTGCCAGCTCACGTCCTGGGCTCGCCTACGAGCAGTACGTC. Protein product: CASSRPGLAYEQYV.

This chain uses TRBV5-3 with TRBJ1-1; D unresolved. TRBV5-3 is an ORF; its function is uncertain. The CDR3 contains 14 residues. The V end lost 2 bases, the J end lost 1 base, and 9 bases lay between the germline ends. Here the CDR3 DNA reads TGTGCCAGAAGCTTAAAACGGAGGAACACTGAAGCTTTCTTT. Translated, it gives CARSLKRRNTEAFF.

A word on this clone: Other DNA sequences within the sample encode an identical CDR3. For the CDR3, the DNA is TGCGCCAGCAGCTTACAAGACTCTGGAAACACCATATATTTT. Residues: CASSLQDSGNTIYF. The chain is built from TRBV5-1 and TRBJ1-3; D remains ambiguous. Germline V lookup: CDR1 SGHRS, CDR2 YFSETQ. The CDR3 is made up of 14 amino acids. The V and J ends lost 2 bases and 0 bases respectively, with 6 bases between them.

The rearrangement links TRBV7-2 to TRBJ2-7, with D perhaps matching TRBD2 (6 bases). V lost 0 bases, J lost 9 bases, and 12 bases lay in between. CDR3 length equals 13 residues. Germline V CDR1 and CDR2: SGHTA, FQGNSA. The CDR3 region is CASSLAAGWGQYV. For the CDR3, the DNA is TGTGCCAGCAGCTTAGCGGCGGGGTGGGGGCAGTACGTC.

In this sample, this clone turned up once. The chain links TRBV7-8 to TRBJ1-3, with D unclear. The CDR3 runs 17 residues. V lost 5 bases and J lost 2, with 19 bases in between. Germline V gives CDR1 SGHVS, CDR2 FQNEAQ. The CDR3 nucleotides are TGTGCCAGCAGCCCAAGGACCTTTCTTCGGACTGGAAACACCATATATTTT. Encoded protein: CASSPRTFLRTGNTIYF.

This clone was detected only once. The chain combines TRBV7-3 with TRBJ2-2; D is perhaps TRBD1 or TRBD2 (5 bases each). This CDR3 spans 16 amino acids. Germline assignment: CDR1 SGHTA and CDR2 FQGTGA. With 1 base removed from V and 2 bases from J, the gap between germline ends came to 11 bases. In DNA form, the CDR3 reads TGTGCCAGCAGCTTAAATAGCAGGGACAACACCGGGGAGCTGTTTTTT. This gives the protein CASSLNSRDNTGELFF.

The rearrangement joins TRBV15 to TRBJ1-2; the D is unclear. V was trimmed by 0 bases and J by 0 bases, leaving 11 bases between them. The CDR3 loop spans 16 amino acids. Germline V gene sequence: CDR1 LNHNV, CDR2 YYDKDF (reference sequence). The CDR3 region has the DNA TGTGCCACCAGCAGAGATAAACGCCTTTCTAACTATGGCTACACCTTC. Translating gives CATSRDKRLSNYGYTF.

V and J are TRBV27 and TRBJ1-2; 7 bases align to TRBD1. V dropped 5 bases and J dropped 1; count of bases not matched to a gene: 13. The CDR3 runs to 17 residues. CDR1 and CDR2 from the germline V gene are MNHEY and SMNVEV (reference sequence). The CDR3 loop reads CASSRKPPGTDNYGYTF. CDR3 sequence (DNA): TGTGCCAGCAGTCGAAAACCGCCCGGGACAGATAACTATGGCTACACCTTC.

V usage is TRBV19 and J usage is TRBJ1-5; D is perhaps TRBD1 (6 bases). Germline V lookup: CDR1 LNHDA, CDR2 SQIVND (reference sequence). V lost 3 bases to trimming and J lost 2 bases, with 17 bases between them. The CDR3 sequence is 17 residues long. CDR3 DNA: TGTGCCAGTAGTATGGACAGTTTAGCGAGGGGCAATCAGCCCCAGCATTTT. Its translation is CASSMDSLARGNQPQHF. Supplemented by reference TRBV19 and TRBJ1-5, the full variable domain reads DGGITQSPKYLFRKEGQNVTLSCEQNLNHDAMYWYRQDPGQGLRLIYYSQIVNDFQKGDIAEGYSVSREKKESFPLTVTSAQKNPTAFYLCASSMDSLARGNQPQHFGDGTRLSIL.

The chain is built from TRBV29-1 and TRBJ1-2; D might be TRBD1 (6 bases). The V end lost 3 bases, the J end lost 0 bases, and 14 bases lay between the germline ends. Looked up from germline, CDR1 is SQVTM and CDR2 is ANQGSEA. This CDR3 has 15 amino acids. CDR3 sequence reads: CSVDRTDLSNYGYTF. CDR3 bases: TGCAGCGTTGATAGGACAGACCTTTCTAACTATGGCTACACCTTC.

The genes are TRBV5-4 and TRBJ1-3; perhaps TRBD1 as D (5 bases). Germline V gene data show CDR1 as SGHNT and CDR2 as YYREEE (reference sequence). The V and J ends lost 4 bases and 2 bases respectively, with 10 bases between them. This CDR3 region has 14 residues. The CDR3 sequence: CASSAQGAGNTIYF. For the CDR3, the DNA is TGTGCCAGCAGCGCCCAGGGTGCTGGAAACACCATATATTTT.

The V gene is TRBV6-6, the J gene TRBJ1-5, with D uncertain. The CDR3 is 12 residues long. The germline V gene encodes CDR1 MNHNY and CDR2 SVGAGI (reference sequence). CDR3 DNA sequence: TGTGTCGTGGGTCCTTTCAATCAGCCCCAGCATTTT. Translated, it gives CVVGPFNQPQHF.

The genes are TRBV10-3 and TRBJ2-3; D is perhaps TRBD1 or TRBD2 (5 bases each). Trimming stripped 7 bases from V and 6 bases from J, with 20 bases between. From germline, CDR1 is ENHRY and CDR2 SYGVKD. This CDR3 is 15 amino acids long. CDR3 coding DNA: TGTGCCATCAAGAGGGACGGGGACCGAGGGGATACGCAGTATTTT. The encoded protein is CAIKRDGDRGDTQYF.